The 13 T cell receptor beta chains given below trace back to one sample, sequenced in a study of technical replicates of blood from several donors. Produced via immunoSEQ multiplex PCR; TCRdb's table is partial and in-frame only. The repertoire holds some 76,000 clones, 94% seen once, with 0.3% to 0.45% in the top ten. The sample consisted of T cells isolated from PBMCs. All receptors come from a human donor in good health.

The J gene is TRBJ2-3, the V gene TRBV9, with D unresolved. CDR1 and CDR2 from the germline V gene are SGDLS and YYNGEE. V lost 3 bases, J lost 0 bases, and 11 bases lay in between. The CDR3 runs to 15 residues. This CDR3 is CASSDDIASTDTQYF. The CDR3 nucleotides read TGTGCCAGCAGCGACGACATCGCTAGCACAGATACGCAGTATTTT.

The V gene is TRBV25-1, the J gene TRBJ1-5, with D perhaps matching TRBD1 (5 bases). CDR1 and CDR2 (germline): MGHDK, SYGVNS. The ends were cut back, 6 bases at V and 5 bases at J, with 14 bases in the middle. The CDR3 loop spans 14 amino acids. The DNA for the CDR3 is TGTGCCAGCAGCGGGGAGGACACTTATCAGCCCCAGCATTTT. It specifies CASSGEDTYQPQHF.

This chain connects TRBV7-9 to TRBJ2-2, with D maybe TRBD1 (5 bases). The CDR3 is made up of 13 amino acids. Germline lookup yields CDR1 SEHNR and CDR2 FQNEAQ (reference sequence). V lost 2 bases and J lost 6, with 7 bases in between. Here the CDR3 reads CASSLQGAGELFF. The CDR3 coding sequence is TGTGCCAGCAGCTTACAGGGTGCCGGGGAGCTGTTTTTT.

This clone was seen more than once but under ten times. The V call is TRBV25-1, the J call TRBJ2-1; the D gene is possibly TRBD2 (5 bases). The V gene's germline CDR1 is MGHDK and CDR2 SYGVNS. This CDR3 region has 13 residues. V was clipped by 3 bases and J by 4 bases, with 7 bases between them. CDR3 loop: CASSDGIYNEQFF. The CDR3 region has the DNA TGTGCCAGCAGTGACGGGATATACAATGAGCAGTTCTTC.

In DNA form, the CDR3 reads TGTGCCAGCAGAATAAGGGGCTACGAGCAGTACTTC. Amino acids: CASRIRGYEQYF. J is TRBJ2-7 and V is TRBV12-1; the table's D call TRBD1 went unverified against the DNA. TRBV12-1 is a pseudogene locus. The CDR3 sequence is 12 residues long.

V gene TRBV28 combines with J gene TRBJ1-5, with TRBD1 matching 7 bases. In germline, CDR1 is MDHEN, CDR2 SYDVKM. With V trimmed by 3 bases and J by 7 bases, 9 bases remained unmatched. The length of the CDR3 is 15 residues. CDR3 bases: TGTGCCAGCAGTTTTGTTCCGGGACAGATCCAGCCCCAGCATTTT. It yields the protein CASSFVPGQIQPQHF.

This sequence joins TRBV11-2 and TRBJ2-2, with TRBD2 identical over 7 bases. From germline, CDR1 is SGHAT and CDR2 FQNNGV. Trimming removed 0 bases from V and 0 bases from J; junction bases left unmatched: 4. The CDR3 has 17 amino acids. The CDR3 sequence: CASSLDPTSANTGELFF. The CDR3 bases are TGTGCCAGCAGCTTAGATCCTACTAGCGCGAACACCGGGGAGCTGTTTTTT.

The chain carries TRBV6-1 and TRBJ2-4; D is possibly TRBD2 (6 bases). The CDR3 has 17 amino acids. V shed 0 bases and J shed 0 bases, with 12 bases lying between them. Germline-derived CDR1 and CDR2 are MNHNS and SASEGT. The CDR3 nucleotides are TGTGCCAGCAGTGAAGCGGCAAGGGGACTAGCCAAAAACATTCAGTACTTC. This encodes CASSEAARGLAKNIQYF.

This chain uses TRBV5-4 with TRBJ1-1, with D possibly TRBD1 on 5 matching bases. This CDR3 contains 12 residues. V was pared by 4 bases and J by 7 bases, with 11 bases between. CDR1 is SGHNT and CDR2 is YYREEE in the germline V gene (reference sequence). In nucleotides, the CDR3 is TGTGCCAGCAGCACGCGGGGGAGTGAAGCTTTCTTT. Translation: CASSTRGSEAFF.

The chain joins TRBV30 to TRBJ1-2; possible D gene TRBD1, 6 bases. Germline V CDR1 and CDR2: GTSNPN, SVGIG (reference sequence). Trimming cost V 4 bases and J 2 bases, with 8 bases left between them. The CDR3 extends over 12 amino acids. CDR3 nucleotides: TGTGCCTGGATGACAGGAAACTATGGCTACACCTTC. It translates to CAWMTGNYGYTF.

The CDR3 here is CASSLLGLAATDTQYF. CDR3 DNA: TGTGCCAGCAGTTTATTGGGACTAGCGGCCACAGATACGCAGTATTTT. The chain has TRBV27 and TRBJ2-3; TRBD2 aligns across 11 bases. The trim removed 1 base at V and 2 bases at J, leaving 2 bases unmatched. Germline-derived CDR1 and CDR2 are MNHEY and SMNVEV (reference sequence). This CDR3 spans 16 amino acids.

In this sample, this clone turned up once. The chain is built from TRBV11-2 and TRBJ1-1; D is uncertain. Germline assignment: CDR1 SGHAT and CDR2 FQNNGV. V lost 5 bases and J lost 8, with 12 bases in between. The CDR3 runs 12 residues. CDR3 nucleotide sequence: TGTGCCAGCAGCGGAGGACGGGAAGAAGCTTTCTTT. Residues: CASSGGREEAFF.

V usage is TRBV28 and J usage is TRBJ2-3; 11 nucleotides match TRBD2. With V trimmed by 6 bases and J by 2 bases, 7 bases remained unmatched. The V gene's germline CDR1 is MDHEN and CDR2 SYDVKM. The CDR3 is 16 amino acids. CDR3 in amino acids: CASRYSSGRPTDTQYF. In nucleotides, the CDR3 is TGTGCCAGCAGATATTCTAGCGGGAGGCCCACAGATACGCAGTATTTT.